The 18 T cell receptor beta chains in this list originate from one sample, sequenced in a study of blood T cell repertoires in COVID-19. Data came from immunoSEQ multiplex PCR; TCRdb stores just in-frame clones and leaves some out. The repertoire holds under 100,000 clones, over 80% seen once, with 15% to 20% in the top ten. The specimen sequenced was peripheral blood. The receptor source for this set is a man aged 80 or over with active or convalescent COVID-19.

With regard to this clone: The germline gene is not matched at one end of the junction; a read error may be the cause. J is TRBJ1-4 and V is TRBV7-2, with D unresolved. CDR1 and CDR2 (germline): SGHTA, FQGNSA. CDR3 size: 14 residues. In DNA form, the CDR3 reads TGTGCCAGCAGCTTAGCTCGGGAGAATGGAAAACTGTTTTTT. Its protein product is CASSLARENGKLFF. Combining the CDR3 with reference TRBV7-2 and TRBJ1-4 gives the whole variable domain GAGVSQSPSNKVTEKGKDVELRCDPISGHTALYWYRQSLGQGLEFLIYFQGNSAPDKSGLPSDRFSAERTGGSVSTLTIQRTQQEDSAVYLCASSLARENGKLFFGSGTQLSVL.

The chain employs TRBV18 and TRBJ2-1, with 8 nucleotides matching TRBD1. The CDR3 consists of 12 residues. Germline lookup yields CDR1 KGHSH and CDR2 LQKENI. V was clipped by 3 bases and J by 9 bases; unmatched bases: 1. CDR3 in DNA: TGTGCCAGCTCACCCGACAGGGGTGAGCAGTTCTTC. Translating gives CASSPDRGEQFF.

This chain connects TRBV6-5 to TRBJ1-2, with TRBD1 as a possible D gene (6 bases). The CDR3 covers 14 residues. Germline V gene data show CDR1 as MNHEY and CDR2 as SVGAGI. V lost 5 bases, J lost 6 bases, and 16 bases lay in between. CDR3 protein: CASSSAGALHGYTF. CDR3 sequence (DNA): TGTGCCAGCAGTAGTGCAGGGGCCCTGCATGGCTACACCTTC.

The chain couples TRBV5-1 to TRBJ1-2; 9 nucleotides match TRBD1. Per the germline V gene, CDR1 is SGHRS and CDR2 is YFSETQ. Germline trimming cut 4 bases from V and 1 base from J; bases unmatched to any gene: 8. The CDR3 has 16 residues. The CDR3 region is CASSPDGTGNNYGYTF. The CDR3, as DNA: TGCGCCAGCAGCCCCGACGGGACAGGGAATAACTATGGCTACACCTTC.

This chain connects TRBV7-8 to TRBJ2-2, with TRBD1 identical over 8 bases. The trim removed 4 bases at V and 7 bases at J, leaving 20 bases unmatched. The CDR3 length is 19 residues. Per the germline V gene, CDR1 is SGHVS and CDR2 is FQNEAQ. CDR3 coding DNA: TGTGCCAGCAGCTCGCACCGCCTAGGGCCGACAGGGGTAGGCGGGGAGCTGTTTTTT. Protein sequence: CASSSHRLGPTGVGGELFF.

V is TRBV27 and J is TRBJ1-2, with 8 bases matching TRBD1. Germline V gene data show CDR1 as MNHEY and CDR2 as SMNVEV (reference sequence). V was pared by 5 bases and J by 8 bases, with 13 bases of the junction left unmatched. This CDR3 has 15 residues. The chain's CDR3 is CASSTDRGSGLGYTF. CDR3 sequence (DNA): TGTGCCAGCAGTACCGACAGGGGCTCTGGTTTGGGCTACACCTTC.

The CDR3 region is CASSEGQFNEKLFF. Written as DNA, the CDR3 is TGCGCCAGCAGTGAGGGACAGTTTAATGAAAAACTGTTTTTT. This sequence joins TRBV10-1 and TRBJ1-4; D might be TRBD1 (6 bases). The CDR3 totals 14 residues. Germline V gene data show CDR1 as WNHNN and CDR2 as SYGVQD (reference sequence). V lost 2 bases, J lost 4 bases, and 8 bases lay in between.

This chain uses TRBV21-1 with TRBJ1-6; the table gives TRBD1 as D, unverified against the DNA. TRBV21-1 is labeled a pseudogene. This CDR3 spans 17 amino acids. CDR3 DNA: TGTGCCAGCCCCCTTCGGACAGACCGGACCTATAATTCACCCCTCCACTTT. It specifies CASPLRTDRTYNSPLHF.

In DNA, the CDR3 is TGTGCCAGCAGCCCGGGAGTAAATCAGCCCCAGCATTTT. Amino acids: CASSPGVNQPQHF. The chain carries TRBV5-6 and TRBJ1-5; no clear D. CDR1 is SGHDT, CDR2 YYEEEE, per germline. V lost 4 bases, J lost 4 bases, and 9 bases lay in between. The CDR3 loop spans 13 amino acids.

This clone was observed a handful of times. V and J are TRBV6-6 and TRBJ1-2; D is uncertain. This CDR3 comprises 13 residues. CDR1 MNHNY and CDR2 SVGAGI come from the germline V gene (reference sequence). The V and J ends lost 0 bases and 8 bases respectively, with 10 bases between them. The CDR3 region is CASSYSERRGYTF. The CDR3 bases are TGTGCCAGCAGTTACTCCGAGAGGCGCGGCTACACCTTC.

V is TRBV9 and J is TRBJ2-1; D might be TRBD2 (6 bases). Deletions cut 3 bases from V and 9 bases from J, with 10 bases between. The CDR3 consists of 12 residues. Germline CDR1 reads SGDLS; CDR2 reads YYNGEE. Here the CDR3 reads CASSAMGGEQFF. CDR3 in DNA: TGTGCCAGCAGCGCCATGGGGGGTGAGCAGTTCTTC.

V usage is TRBV13 and J usage is TRBJ2-2; 9 bases agree with TRBD2. Germline V lookup: CDR1 PRHDT, CDR2 FYEKMQ (reference sequence). J gave up 6 bases and V 3 bases, and 5 bases lay outside the gene matches. The CDR3 sequence is 15 residues long. This CDR3 reads CASSFGGGVAGELFF. The CDR3 DNA reads as TGTGCCAGCAGCTTCGGCGGGGGGGTAGCCGGGGAGCTGTTTTTT.

V is TRBV7-2 and J is TRBJ1-1; no definite D call. The CDR3 is made up of 15 amino acids. The V end lost 5 bases, the J end lost 0 bases, and 13 bases lay between the germline ends. Germline CDR1 and CDR2: SGHTA and FQGNSA. The CDR3 bases are TGTGCCAGCAGCCCCGGAGGAGTTATGAACACTGAAGCTTTCTTT. Translation: CASSPGGVMNTEAFF.

This clone has a single count. The V call is TRBV4-1, the J call TRBJ2-2; 9 bases line up with TRBD1. Trimming removed 4 bases from V and 3 bases from J; junction bases left unmatched: 3. This CDR3 is built from 15 residues. Per germline, CDR1 MGHRA and CDR2 YSYEKL. The CDR3 bases are TGCGCCAGCAGCCGAAGACAGGGGGACACCGGGGAGCTGTTTTTT. This codes for CASSRRQGDTGELFF.

The rearrangement links TRBV3-1 (or the pseudogene TRBV3-2) to TRBJ2-1; 8 bases are a match to TRBD1. V lost 6 bases and J lost 2; bases outside the gene matches: 0. Per the germline V gene, CDR1 is LGHDT and CDR2 is YNNKEL (reference sequence). The CDR3 is 13 residues long. The DNA of the CDR3 is TGTGCCAGCAGGGGACAGGCCTACAATGAGCAGTTCTTC. This translates into CASRGQAYNEQFF.

This chain links TRBV6-5 with TRBJ2-1; 9 positions agree with TRBD2. This CDR3 spans 14 amino acids. Germline assignment: CDR1 MNHEY and CDR2 SVGAGI. V was pared by 6 bases and J by 8 bases, with 8 bases of the junction left unmatched. DNA of the CDR3: TGTGCCAGCAGGCCCGGGACTAGCAGCGATGAGCAGTTCTTC. Amino acids: CASRPGTSSDEQFF.

This sequence joins TRBV27 and TRBJ2-1; a weak D match, TRBD2 (5 bases). Germline V gene data show CDR1 as MNHEY and CDR2 as SMNVEV (reference sequence). V lost 3 bases and J 12 bases, leaving 18 bases between the germline ends. The CDR3 loop spans 14 amino acids. The CDR3 DNA reads as TGTGCCAGCAGTTTCTCGGACTCCCCAACTTGGCAGTTCTTC. It specifies CASSFSDSPTWQFF.

This sequence joins TRBV4-1 and TRBJ2-3; TRBD1 might be the D (5 bases). Germline assignment: CDR1 MGHRA and CDR2 YSYEKL. This CDR3 has 15 amino acids. V lost 1 base and J 3 bases, leaving 11 bases between the germline ends. The CDR3 loop reads CASSQGPGRTDTQYF. The CDR3 coding sequence is TGCGCCAGCAGCCAAGGCCCAGGGCGGACAGATACGCAGTATTTT.